This TCR beta chain was captured by sequencing in a study of blood T cells in healthy people across ages. The V gene lost 6 bases and the J gene lost 1 base, with 3 bases spanning the gap. CDR3 length equals 10 residues. The germline gives CDR1 SQVTM, CDR2 ANQGSEA. A J-beta primer mix and a sample-barcoded 5' primer were used in a second PCR of about 7 to 12 cycles. Each cDNA molecule was tagged by a template-switch adaptor with 12 random nucleotides. Each single sample gave us at least 2.5 million CDR3-containing paired-end reads. One entry per CDR3 protein, called by TCRdb with MiXCR from the 5' RACE reads. This table has 850,000 or so distinct CDR3 sequences, 29% appearing once. Isolation recovered at least 7 million PBMCs from every sample. This clonotype was seen only a few times.

The V and J genes are TRBV29-1 and TRBJ1-1; D remains unclear. The receptor was isolated from a woman of 80 years or more in good health. The sample was blood. The CDR3, as DNA: TGCAGCGTGGAGAACACTGAAGCTTTCTTT. This translates into CSVENTEAFF.